The clone carrying this T cell receptor (beta chain) has just a few counts. The germline V and J ends were trimmed by 0 bases and 4 bases, with 7 bases remaining between them. Germline V CDR1 and CDR2: SGHRS, YFSETQ. CDR3 length: 14 residues. The sample is drawn from a study of T cell repertoires in aging, cancer and after chemotherapy. TCR beta rearrangements were amplified from peripheral blood genomic DNA. A mixed TRB-A/B primer pool amplified rearranged TRB by multiplex touch-down PCR. TCRdb reprocessed the multiplex PCR reads via MiXCR and lists one record per CDR3 protein. The sample carries 10,000 to 15,000 distinct CDR3 sequences, approximately 28% recorded once.

Sequenced material: blood. The chain carries TRBV5-1 and TRBJ1-4; D is ambiguous. The TCR comes from a human donor with a blood cancer. CDR3 sequence reads: CASSLARGNEKLFF. The DNA for the CDR3 is TGCGCCAGCAGCTTGGCCCGGGGTAATGAAAAACTGTTTTTT.